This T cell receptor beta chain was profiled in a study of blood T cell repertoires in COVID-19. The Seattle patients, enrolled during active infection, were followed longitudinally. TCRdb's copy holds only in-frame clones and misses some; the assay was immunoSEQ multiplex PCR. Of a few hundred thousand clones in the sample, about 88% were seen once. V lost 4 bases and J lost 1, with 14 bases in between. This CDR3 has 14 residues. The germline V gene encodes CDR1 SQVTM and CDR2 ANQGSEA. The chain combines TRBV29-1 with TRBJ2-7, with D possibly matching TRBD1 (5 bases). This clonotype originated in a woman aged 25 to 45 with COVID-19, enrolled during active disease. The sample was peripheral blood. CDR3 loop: CSVVTFRQSYEQYF. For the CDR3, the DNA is TGCAGCGTTGTGACGTTCAGACAGTCCTACGAGCAGTACTTC.